This T cell receptor (beta chain) derives from a study of shared clonotypes between healthy human individuals. This clone was observed a few times. Naive CD8 cells, CD45RO-negative and positively selected for CCR7, excluded terminally differentiated effector memory CD45RA+ cells. The table came from immunoSEQ multiplex PCR; TCRdb's copy has only in-frame clones and leaves some out. Counted here are around 2.1 million clones, just over 90% occurring once; the ten biggest clones make up more than 1.5%. From germline, CDR1 is MNHNS and CDR2 SASEGT. V was pared by 2 bases and J by 3 bases, with 5 bases of the junction left unmatched. The CDR3 sequence is 16 residues long.

J is TRBJ2-3 and V is TRBV6-1, with TRBD1 matching over 10 bases. The sequencing input was naive CD8+ T cells from PBMCs. This receptor was obtained from a man between 18 and 35 years old in good health. Some clones in this sample may be carry-over from other donors' samples. The CDR3 DNA reads TGTGCCAGCAGTGAAACCCCGGGACAGGGGACAGATACGCAGTATTTT. Translating it yields CASSETPGQGTDTQYF.